A selection of T cell receptor beta chains follows, all from one sample in a study of cytomegalovirus exposure and HLA in healthy donors. TCRdb's copy holds only in-frame clones and misses some; the assay was immunoSEQ multiplex PCR. The sample lists about 150,000 clones; over 80% were seen once. Sequencing was performed on PBMCs. The receptors shown here come from a woman aged 25 to 39 in good health and CMV-seronegative. Both conserved end residues are part of each CDR3. A D gene is named only where the DNA matches it firmly. The size field is filled for only some rows; it gives once, few, many or a size class.

>NA|TRBV27|TRBD1|TRBJ1-5
CASSSTGTEYSNQPQHF
TGTGCCAGCAGCTCGACCGGGACAGAATATAGCAATCAGCCCCAGCATTTT
>NA|TRBV9|NA|TRBJ1-1
CASSSGQSTEAFF
TGTGCCAGCAGCTCCGGACAGTCCACTGAAGCTTTCTTT
>once|TRBV10-1|TRBD1|TRBJ2-3
CASSESGQGLHYF
TGCGCCAGCAGTGAGTCCGGACAGGGACTGCATTATTTT
>NA|TRBV5-4|NA|TRBJ2-1
CASSLDGGPRSEQFF
TGTGCCAGCAGCTTGGACGGGGGGCCCCGCAGTGAGCAGTTCTTC
>NA|TRBV27|NA|TRBJ2-3
CASSLFQRTSTDTQYF
TGTGCCAGCAGTTTATTCCAGCGGACTAGCACAGATACGCAGTATTTT
>NA|TRBV18|TRBD1|TRBJ2-3
CASSPTGQFTDTQYF
TGTGCCAGCTCACCAACGGGACAGTTCACAGATACGCAGTATTTT
>NA|TRBV6-1|NA|TRBJ1-4
CASSEQGRGNEKLFF
TGTGCCAGCAGTGAACAGGGCAGGGGAAATGAAAAACTGTTTTTT
>NA|TRBV19|TRBD1|TRBJ2-1
CASSKTGAFNEQFF
TGTGCCAGTAGCAAGACAGGGGCATTCAATGAGCAGTTCTTC
>NA|TRBV19|NA|TRBJ2-4
CASRIDRENIQYF
TGTGCCAGTAGAATAGACCGGGAAAACATTCAGTACTTC
>NA|TRBV7-9|NA|TRBJ2-7
CASSLALGGRYEQYF
TGTGCCAGCAGCTTAGCCCTTGGAGGGCGGTACGAGCAGTACTTC
>once|TRBV9|NA|TRBJ1-3
CASSVQGLSGNTIYF
TGTGCCAGCAGCGTACAGGGCCTCTCTGGAAACACCATATATTTT
>NA|TRBV21-1|NA|TRBJ1-1
CASSKKPRNTEAFF
TGTGCCAGCAGCAAGAAACCCAGGAACACTGAAGCTTTCTTT
>NA|TRBV4-1|TRBD1|TRBJ2-3
CASSQVDRGTDTQYF
TGCGCCAGCAGCCAAGTGGACAGGGGGACAGATACGCAGTATTTT
>once|TRBV2|NA|TRBJ1-4
CASSEAWQGNEKLFF
TGTGCCAGCAGTGAAGCGTGGCAGGGAAACGAAAAACTGTTTTTT
>NA|TRBV30|TRBD2|TRBJ2-1
CACSGEGLGYNEQFF
TGTGCCTGTTCTGGGGAGGGACTAGGCTACAATGAGCAGTTCTTC
>NA|TRBV4-1|TRBD1|TRBJ2-3
CASSQEWTPGQRTDTQYF
TGCGCCAGCAGCCAAGAGTGGACTCCGGGACAGAGGACAGATACGCAGTATTTT
>NA|TRBV7-9|NA|TRBJ2-6
CASSLGIGLPHSGANVLTF
TGTGCCAGCAGCTTAGGAATAGGACTACCTCACTCTGGGGCCAACGTCCTGACTTTC
>once|TRBV5-4|NA|TRBJ2-3
CASSLGRAWDTQYF
TGTGCCAGCAGCTTGGGCAGGGCCTGGGATACGCAGTATTTT
>NA|TRBV29-1|TRBD1|TRBJ2-1
CSVQDRDSYNEQFF
TGCAGCGTTCAGGACAGGGACTCCTACAATGAGCAGTTCTTC
>once|TRBV7-2|TRBD2|TRBJ2-5
CASSLDRPGGTQYF
TGTGCCAGCAGCTTAGATCGCCCGGGAGGGACCCAGTACTTC
>NA|TRBV7-2|NA|TRBJ2-1
CASSLLPGANNEQFF
TGTGCCAGCAGCTTACTCCCAGGGGCTAACAATGAGCAGTTCTTC
>NA|TRBV7-3|TRBD2|TRBJ2-1
CASSLRASGKNEQFF
TGTGCCAGCAGCTTAAGGGCTAGCGGGAAGAATGAGCAGTTCTTC
>few|TRBV7-9|TRBD1|TRBJ2-7
CAGGQGSTYEQYF
TGTGCCGGAGGACAGGGCAGTACCTACGAGCAGTACTTC
>once|TRBV7-3|TRBD2|TRBJ2-1
CASSSPGTSGSHEQFF
TGTGCCAGCAGCTCGCCCGGGACTAGCGGGAGCCATGAGCAGTTCTTC
>NA|TRBV30|TRBD1|TRBJ1-6
CAWTLEQGYNSPLHF
TGTGCCTGGACCTTAGAACAGGGGTATAATTCACCCCTCCACTTT
>once|TRBV20-1|NA|TRBJ1-1
CSALGGAQAFF
TGCAGTGCCCTCGGAGGAGCTCAAGCTTTCTTT
>NA|TRBV5-4|NA|TRBJ2-3
CASEARYRGTDTQYF
TGTGCCAGCGAGGCCAGATACAGGGGCACAGATACGCAGTATTTT
>once|TRBV7-2|NA|TRBJ1-5
CASSGSGTEPRPQHF
TGTGCCAGCAGCGGATCAGGAACCGAGCCGCGGCCCCAGCATTTT
>NA|TRBV7-9|TRBD2|TRBJ2-7
CASSQRDRVEYF
TGTGCCAGCAGCCAGCGGGACCGGGTAGAGTACTTC
>NA|TRBV7-7|NA|TRBJ2-1
CASSLALAGMQFF
TGTGCCAGCAGCTTAGCGCTTGCGGGAATGCAGTTCTTC
>NA|TRBV30|NA|TRBJ1-3
CAWNGWAGNTIYF
TGTGCCTGGAATGGCTGGGCCGGAAACACCATATATTTT
>NA|TRBV29-1|TRBD2|TRBJ2-1
CSVDLAGGTGNEQFF
TGCAGCGTTGATTTGGCGGGGGGCACCGGCAATGAGCAGTTCTTC
>NA|TRBV19|NA|TRBJ2-4
CASSTRSIAKNIQYF
TGTGCCAGTAGTACGCGCTCGATAGCCAAAAACATTCAGTACTTC
>NA|TRBV27|NA|TRBJ2-5
CASSGGGRSQETQYF
TGTGCCAGCAGTGGTGGGGGCAGGTCCCAAGAGACCCAGTACTTC
>NA|TRBV4-1|TRBD1|TRBJ1-1
CASSRETGIGTEAFF
TGCGCCAGCAGCCGCGAGACAGGGATTGGCACTGAAGCTTTCTTT
>NA|TRBV18|NA|TRBJ1-2
CASSPTIRDSNYGYTF
TGTGCCAGCTCACCCACCATTCGCGACTCTAACTATGGCTACACCTTC
>NA|TRBV4-1|TRBD2|TRBJ2-3
CASSQDALAGGPDTQYF
TGCGCCAGCAGCCAAGATGCACTAGCGGGAGGGCCAGATACGCAGTATTTT
>NA|TRBV7-7|TRBD2|TRBJ2-5
CASSRLAGWGGTQYF
TGTGCCAGCAGCCGGCTAGCGGGGTGGGGGGGGACCCAGTACTTC
>few|TRBV2|NA|TRBJ2-5
CASSRGNQETQYF
TGTGCCAGCAGTCGGGGAAACCAAGAGACCCAGTACTTC
>NA|TRBV28|NA|TRBJ2-3
CASSPGDVGDTQYF
TGTGCCAGCAGCCCAGGGGATGTGGGAGATACGCAGTATTTT
>NA|TRBV28|TRBD2|TRBJ2-7
CASSLAGGFDEQYF
TGTGCCAGCAGTTTAGCGGGGGGTTTCGACGAGCAGTACTTC
>NA|TRBV29-1|NA|TRBJ1-2
CSVESGKHGYTF
TGCAGCGTTGAATCGGGGAAGCACGGCTACACCTTC
>NA|TRBV19|TRBD1|TRBJ1-2
CAPRGPFPGQPLNYGYTF
TGTGCCCCACGAGGGCCCTTCCCGGGACAGCCTCTTAACTATGGCTACACCTTC
>NA|TRBV27|NA|TRBJ2-7
CASSLTSSYEQYF
TGTGCCAGCAGTTTAACTAGCTCCTACGAGCAGTACTTC
>once|TRBV11-2|NA|TRBJ1-6
CASSHTGRYNSPLHF
TGTGCCAGCAGTCATACAGGGCGTTACAATTCACCCCTCCACTTT
>NA|TRBV14|NA|TRBJ1-1
CASSQGTAEAFF
TGTGCCAGCAGCCAAGGGACAGCAGAAGCCTTCTTT
>NA|TRBV5-4|TRBD2|TRBJ2-5
CASSAGSGGAVQETQYF
TGTGCCAGCAGCGCGGGGTCGGGGGGAGCTGTCCAAGAGACCCAGTACTTC
>NA|TRBV5-5|NA|TRBJ2-2
CASSFLGGGNTGELFF
TGTGCCAGCAGCTTCCTCGGGGGAGGGAACACCGGGGAGCTGTTTTTT
>NA|TRBV10-2|TRBD2|TRBJ2-1
CASGGGLAGVDNEQFF
TGCGCCAGCGGGGGGGGACTAGCGGGAGTTGACAATGAGCAGTTCTTC
>NA|TRBV10-3|NA|TRBJ1-1
CAISIMNTEAFF
TGTGCCATCAGCATCATGAACACTGAAGCTTTCTTT
>NA|TRBV9|NA|TRBJ2-1
CASGKRSYNEQFF
TGTGCCAGCGGAAAGAGGAGCTACAATGAGCAGTTCTTC
>NA|TRBV18|NA|TRBJ1-4
CASSPPQTGNEKLFF
TGTGCCAGCTCACCACCACAAACGGGGAACGAAAAACTGTTTTTT
>NA|TRBV5-1|TRBD1|TRBJ2-7
CASSLRHGTGGSYEQYF
TGCGCCAGCAGCTTAAGGCACGGGACAGGGGGCTCCTACGAGCAGTACTTC
>NA|TRBV2|TRBD2|TRBJ2-1
CASKRLAGGGYNEQFF
TGTGCCAGCAAAAGACTAGCGGGAGGGGGGTACAATGAGCAGTTCTTC
>NA|TRBV5-1|NA|TRBJ2-7
CASSLGLRGYEQYF
TGCGCCAGCAGCTTGGGTCTTAGGGGCTACGAGCAGTACTTC
>once|TRBV6-1|NA|TRBJ2-7
CASTPGGLYEQYF
TGTGCCAGCACCCCCGGGGGATTATACGAGCAGTACTTC
>NA|TRBV7-6|TRBD2|TRBJ2-5
CASSRLWAGGETQYF
TGTGCCAGCAGCCGCCTCTGGGCGGGAGGGGAGACCCAGTACTTC
>few|TRBV4-1|NA|TRBJ1-3
CASSHNAGTSGNTIYF
TGCGCCAGCAGCCACAACGCCGGGACTTCCGGAAACACCATATATTTT
>NA|TRBV11-2|NA|TRBJ2-5
CASARGVLQETQYF
TGTGCCAGCGCACGGGGAGTGCTCCAAGAGACCCAGTACTTC
>NA|TRBV19|NA|TRBJ2-2
CASSIVGGTGELFF
TGTGCCAGTAGTATAGTAGGAGGCACCGGGGAGCTGTTTTTT